This T cell receptor (beta chain) stems from a study of early stage breast cancer tumors (dated by TCRdb to 2017 to 2019). In the study overall: Of the 15 to 20 invasive breast tumors, more than 9 were found to be estrogen receptor-positive, progesterone receptor-positive and HER2-negative. The average read coverage per sample was around 10-fold. Of the roughly 12 ER+/PR+/HER2- tumors, eight were classified as invasive ductal carcinomas and four as invasive lobular carcinomas. The samples as a whole yielded around 2.4 million detected templates, corresponding to roughly 1.1 million unique clonotypes.

Broader findings and caveats from the paper: Compared with adjacent normal breast tissue, tumors had higher clonality and approximately 2.5-fold greater T cell density. Bulk genomic DNA sequencing of unsorted cells missed chain pairing and functional markers such as CD4, CD8 and FOXP3. Enriched TCRB sequences shared across patients were mostly commonly generated sequences, unlikely to play an important role in the tumor microenvironment. Greater similarity was observed between blood and normal breast repertoires than between blood and tumor repertoires, and tumor was distinguished from normal in about 90% of the 16 patients when each tissue was compared with blood. Because the cohort was small, a breakdown by tumor subtype could not be done.

Each sample was amplified as two independent genomic DNA replicates: approximately 450 ng for blood and roughly 1.4 ug for tumor or normal breast. TCRB sequencing of genomic DNA was carried out with the ImmunoSeq Intro kit according to the manufacturer's instructions. For absolute quantification, the roughly 30-cycle multiplex PCR included proprietary primers along with spike-in control sequences. Single-end 150-bp reads were used to sequence an 87-bp fragment covering the CDR3 and the flanking V and J genes. Each lane of an Illumina MiSeq running version 3.0 chemistry carried seven multiplexed samples, with two replicates apiece. On the authors' methods: Raw data were processed by the vendor's proprietary pipeline, with both replicates merged into one result per sample. Productive rearrangements sharing the V-gene family, CDR3 amino acid sequence and J-gene segment were defined as clonotypes. Clonality was calculated as 1 minus the normalized Shannon entropy (Pielou evenness) of TCRB abundances. T cell density was estimated by dividing total templates by the number of input cells inferred from the DNA input amount. Recon, run with its default parameters, was used to estimate overall repertoire diversity and clonality. A clonotype was considered tumor-enriched if its abundance in tumor exceeded 0.1% and was at least 32-fold higher than its abundance in normal breast. This is the immuneACCESS table as TCRdb keeps it, with only in-frame sequences that have V and J called. A part of the clones is gone; compared with another copy, unresolved V genes explain less than half, and the rest is unexplained. V, J and clone size are those of that table, while D and trimming were read from the DNA. Here the sample has tens of thousands of clones; approximately 75% occur a single time. Together, the top ten hold approximately 35% of the sample.

Note on this clone: The specificity of this receptor is unknown. Nothing much larger sits one base from this clone, and base qualities are not available.

The study profiled bulk TCR beta-chain repertoires in matched peripheral blood, tumor and adjacent normal breast tissue taken from some 17 patients with early-stage breast cancer. Before surgery, about 5-11 mL of whole blood was collected into EDTA tubes and then processed within 2 hours. Ficoll-Paque centrifugation in SepMate-50 tubes was used to isolate peripheral blood mononuclear cells. PBMCs were cryopreserved in approximately 90% FBS with approximately 10% DMSO in aliquots of about 1.9 to 4.5 million cells and stored in liquid nitrogen. The Qiagen AllPrep DNA/RNA Mini kit was used for genomic DNA extraction. Taken from the germline V gene, the CDR1 and CDR2 loops are SGHNT and YENEEA. V is shortened by 8 bases, J by 4 bases, and the region joining them spans 14 bases. CDR3 length: 13 amino acids, cysteine to phenylalanine. CDR3 DNA is the only sequence kept; it has 39 bases, read in frame from the first base.

The sample was blood. This TCR derives from a person aged 45-60 years with breast cancer. The sequence links TRBV11-3 to TRBJ1-1; the D gene cannot be resolved reliably. DNA sequence: TGTGCCAGCTCCTCCTTGCGAGGCACTGAAGCTTTCTTT. Protein translation: CASSSLRGTEAFF.